Listed below are T cell receptor beta chains from one sample, sequenced in a study of metastatic and nonmetastatic thyroid tumors. TCRdb used MiXCR to call clones anew from the PCR reads. The repertoire includes about 35,000 clones, roughly a fifth of them detected once, and around 18% sits in the top ten. Material for sequencing was blood. The receptors stem from a female donor with papillary thyroid cancer or a benign thyroid nodule (not recorded which). Some clones in this sample may be carry-over from other donors' samples. The CDR3 runs from the conserved cysteine through the conserved F or W. Expanded clones get a size class; other rows say once, few or many, or leave the size out.

v_gene	abundance	j_gene	CDR3aa
TRBV27	NA	TRBJ2-7	CASSRTSSAYEQYF
TRBV7-2	many	TRBJ1-5	CASSLDLGQPQHF
TRBV30	once	TRBJ2-7	CAWSTPGEQYF
TRBV20-1	many	TRBJ2-5	CSARDGRGLGTQYF
TRBV2	few	TRBJ2-5	CASSPTGLGETQYF
TRBV20-1	many	TRBJ2-7	CSAPPAGSYEQYF
TRBV5-1	many	TRBJ1-3	CASSPGLLSSGNTIYF
TRBV5-1	many	TRBJ2-1	CASSFPDREKVDNEQFF
TRBV4-2	few	TRBJ1-2	CASSQQGHSRGYTF
TRBV4-1	NA	TRBJ2-7	CASSQLDSESYEQYF
TRBV11-2	many	TRBJ2-7	CASRLTPRVGEQYF
TRBV6-1	many	TRBJ2-1	CASTLTLGSEQFF
TRBV25-1	many	TRBJ1-4	CASSEFGSVTNEKLFF
TRBV5-1	NA	TRBJ2-5	CASSFNGQSQETQYF
TRBV7-2	NA	TRBJ2-7	CASISSPGGVDEQYF
TRBV6-4	few	TRBJ2-2	CASSYFVSGEQYTGELFF
TRBV11-1	many	TRBJ2-3	CASSSRTSSDTDTQYF
TRBV12-3/TRBV12-4	few	TRBJ1-1	CASSFYFNTEAFF
TRBV12-3/TRBV12-4	many	TRBJ2-5	CASSPGGQETQYF
TRBV28	many	TRBJ2-7	CASSLLTGNRDF
TRBV20-1	many	TRBJ2-2	CSAGNPNTGELFF
TRBV30	many	TRBJ1-5	CAWSKGRGRPQHF
TRBV9	NA	TRBJ2-7	CASSVADHPYEQYF
TRBV4-1	many	TRBJ2-5	CASSQPDRGPETQYF